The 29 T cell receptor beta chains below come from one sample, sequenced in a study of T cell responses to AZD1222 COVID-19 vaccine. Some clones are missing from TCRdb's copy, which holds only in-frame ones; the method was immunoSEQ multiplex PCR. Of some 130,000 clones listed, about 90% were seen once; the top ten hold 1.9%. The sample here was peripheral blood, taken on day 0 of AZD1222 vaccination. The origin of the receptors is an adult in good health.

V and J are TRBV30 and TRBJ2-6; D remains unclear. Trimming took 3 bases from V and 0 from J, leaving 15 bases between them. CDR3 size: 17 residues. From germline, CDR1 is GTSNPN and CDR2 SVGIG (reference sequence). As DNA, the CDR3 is TGTGCCTGGAGGTTTCCCCTCCGAAGCTCTGGGGCCAACGTCCTGACTTTC. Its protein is CAWRFPLRSSGANVLTF.

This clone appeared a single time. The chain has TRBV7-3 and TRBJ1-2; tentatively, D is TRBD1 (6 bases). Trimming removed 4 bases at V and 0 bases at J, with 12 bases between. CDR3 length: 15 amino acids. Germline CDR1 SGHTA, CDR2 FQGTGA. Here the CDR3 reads CASSSGGLSNYGYTF. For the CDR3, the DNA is TGTGCCAGCAGCTCTGGGGGGCTCTCTAACTATGGCTACACCTTC. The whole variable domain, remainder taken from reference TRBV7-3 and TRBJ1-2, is GAGVSQTPSNKVTEKGKYVELRCDPISGHTALYWYRQSLGQGPEFLIYFQGTGAADDSGLPNDRFFAVRPEGSVSTLKIQRTERGDSAVYLCASSSGGLSNYGYTFGSGTRLTVV.

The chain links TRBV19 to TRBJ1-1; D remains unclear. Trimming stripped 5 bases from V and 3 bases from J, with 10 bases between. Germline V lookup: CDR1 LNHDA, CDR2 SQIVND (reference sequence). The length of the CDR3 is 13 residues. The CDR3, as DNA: TGTGCCAGTAGTGCAGGAACTTACACTGAAGCTTTCTTT. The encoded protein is CASSAGTYTEAFF.

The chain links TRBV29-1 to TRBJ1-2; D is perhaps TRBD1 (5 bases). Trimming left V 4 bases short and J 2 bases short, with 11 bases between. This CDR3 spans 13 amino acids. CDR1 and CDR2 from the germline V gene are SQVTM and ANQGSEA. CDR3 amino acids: CSVAFQGNYGYTF. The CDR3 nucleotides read TGCAGCGTTGCTTTTCAGGGAAACTATGGCTACACCTTC.

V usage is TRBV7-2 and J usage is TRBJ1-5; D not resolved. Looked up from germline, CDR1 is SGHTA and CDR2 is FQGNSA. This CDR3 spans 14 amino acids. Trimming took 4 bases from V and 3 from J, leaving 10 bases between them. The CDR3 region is CASSSALVNQPQHF. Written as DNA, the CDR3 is TGTGCCAGCAGCTCAGCCCTAGTCAATCAGCCCCAGCATTTT.

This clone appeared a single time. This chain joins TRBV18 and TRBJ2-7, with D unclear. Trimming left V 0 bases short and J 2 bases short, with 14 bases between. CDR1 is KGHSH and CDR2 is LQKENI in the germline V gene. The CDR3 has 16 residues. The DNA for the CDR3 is TGTGCCAGCTCACCACCGTCAGGTCAGATGGCCTACGAGCAGTACTTC. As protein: CASSPPSGQMAYEQYF.

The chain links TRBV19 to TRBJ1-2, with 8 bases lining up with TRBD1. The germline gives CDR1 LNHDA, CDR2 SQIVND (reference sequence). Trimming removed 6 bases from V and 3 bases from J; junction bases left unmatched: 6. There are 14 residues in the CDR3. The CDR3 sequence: CASRTDRADYGYTF. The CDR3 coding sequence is TGTGCCAGTAGGACGGACAGGGCGGACTATGGCTACACCTTC.

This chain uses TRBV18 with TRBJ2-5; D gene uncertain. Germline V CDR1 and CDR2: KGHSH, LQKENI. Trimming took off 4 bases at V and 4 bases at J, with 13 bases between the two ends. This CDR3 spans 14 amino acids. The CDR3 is CASSLKPSTETQYF. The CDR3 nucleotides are TGTGCCAGCTCACTGAAGCCCAGTACAGAGACCCAGTACTTC.

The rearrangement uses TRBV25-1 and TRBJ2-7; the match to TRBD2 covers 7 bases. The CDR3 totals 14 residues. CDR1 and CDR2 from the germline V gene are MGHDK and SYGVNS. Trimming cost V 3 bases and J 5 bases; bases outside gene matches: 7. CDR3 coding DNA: TGTGCCAGCAGTGAGGGGCGGGAGATCCACGAGCAGTACTTC. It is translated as CASSEGREIHEQYF.

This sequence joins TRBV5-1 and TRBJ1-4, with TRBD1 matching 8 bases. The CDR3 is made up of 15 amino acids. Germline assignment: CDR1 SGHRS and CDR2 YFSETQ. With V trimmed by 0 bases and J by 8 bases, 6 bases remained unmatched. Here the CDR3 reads CASSLDGQGREKLFF. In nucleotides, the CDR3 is TGCGCCAGCAGCTTGGATGGACAGGGAAGGGAAAAACTGTTTTTT. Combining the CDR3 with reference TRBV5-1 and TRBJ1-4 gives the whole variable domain KAGVTQTPRYLIKTRGQQVTLSCSPISGHRSVSWYQQTPGQGLQFLFEYFSETQRNKGNFPGRFSGRQFSNSRSEMNVSTLELGDSALYLCASSLDGQGREKLFFGSGTQLSVL.

CDR3 protein: CAWRPDRNTEAFF. CDR3 DNA: TGTGCCTGGAGGCCTGATAGGAACACTGAAGCTTTCTTT. This chain links TRBV30 with TRBJ1-1, with D unresolved. V was trimmed by 3 bases and J by 1 base, leaving 9 bases between them. Germline V gene lookup returns CDR1 GTSNPN and CDR2 SVGIG (reference sequence). The CDR3 is made up of 13 amino acids.

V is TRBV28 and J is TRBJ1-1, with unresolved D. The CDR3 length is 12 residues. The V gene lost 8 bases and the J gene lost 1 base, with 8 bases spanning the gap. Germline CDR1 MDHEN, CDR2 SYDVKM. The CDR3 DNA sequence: TGTGCCAGCGGTGTTGCGAACACTGAAGCTTTCTTT. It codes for CASGVANTEAFF. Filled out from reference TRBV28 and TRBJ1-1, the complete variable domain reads DVKVTQSSRYLVKRTGEKVFLECVQDMDHENMFWYRQDPGLGLRLIYFSYDVKMKEKGDIPEGYSVSREKKERFSLILESASTNQTSMYLCASGVANTEAFFGQGTRLTVV.

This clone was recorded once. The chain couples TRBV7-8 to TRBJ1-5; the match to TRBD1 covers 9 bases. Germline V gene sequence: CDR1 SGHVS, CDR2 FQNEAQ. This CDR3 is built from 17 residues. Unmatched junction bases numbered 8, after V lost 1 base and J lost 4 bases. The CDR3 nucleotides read TGTGCCAGCAGCTTAGGGACAGGGGACGCTTGGAATCAGCCCCAGCATTTT. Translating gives CASSLGTGDAWNQPQHF.

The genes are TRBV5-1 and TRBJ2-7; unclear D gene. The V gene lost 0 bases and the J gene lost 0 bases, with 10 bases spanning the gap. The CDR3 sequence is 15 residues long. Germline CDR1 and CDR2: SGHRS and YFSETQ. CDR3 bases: TGCGCCAGCAGCTTGGCAGGCAACAGCTCCTACGAGCAGTACTTC. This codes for CASSLAGNSSYEQYF.

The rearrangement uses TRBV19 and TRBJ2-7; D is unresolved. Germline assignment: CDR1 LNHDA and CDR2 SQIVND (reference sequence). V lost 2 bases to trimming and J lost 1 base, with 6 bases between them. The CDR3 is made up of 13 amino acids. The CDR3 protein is CASSIRQSYEQYF. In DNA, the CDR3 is TGTGCCAGTAGTATAAGGCAGTCCTACGAGCAGTACTTC.

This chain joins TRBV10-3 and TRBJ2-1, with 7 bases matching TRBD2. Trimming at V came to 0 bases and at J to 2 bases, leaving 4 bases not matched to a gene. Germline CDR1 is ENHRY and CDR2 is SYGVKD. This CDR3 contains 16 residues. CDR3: CAISESMAGAYNEQFF. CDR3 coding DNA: TGTGCCATCAGTGAGTCGATGGCGGGAGCCTACAATGAGCAGTTCTTC.

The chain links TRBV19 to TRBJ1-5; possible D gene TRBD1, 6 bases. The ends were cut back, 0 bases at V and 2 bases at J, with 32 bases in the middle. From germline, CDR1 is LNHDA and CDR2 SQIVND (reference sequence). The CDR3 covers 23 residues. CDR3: CASSIDQRGAPLEGIYGNQPQHF. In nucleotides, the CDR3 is TGTGCCAGTAGTATAGATCAAAGGGGGGCTCCCCTTGAAGGGATATATGGCAATCAGCCCCAGCATTTT.

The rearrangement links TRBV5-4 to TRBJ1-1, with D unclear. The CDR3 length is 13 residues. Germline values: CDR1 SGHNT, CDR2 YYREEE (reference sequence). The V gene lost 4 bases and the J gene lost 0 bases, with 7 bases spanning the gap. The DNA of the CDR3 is TGTGCCAGCAGCCTTAAGTTGAACACTGAAGCTTTCTTT. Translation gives CASSLKLNTEAFF. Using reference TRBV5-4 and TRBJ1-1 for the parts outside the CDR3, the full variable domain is ETGVTQSPTHLIKTRGQQVTLRCSSQSGHNTVSWYQQALGQGPQFIFQYYREEENGRGNFPPRFSGLQFPNYSSELNVNALELDDSALYLCASSLKLNTEAFFGQGTRLTVV.

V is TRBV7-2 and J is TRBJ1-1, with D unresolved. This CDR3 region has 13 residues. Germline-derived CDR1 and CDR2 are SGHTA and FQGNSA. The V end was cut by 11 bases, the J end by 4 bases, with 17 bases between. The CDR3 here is CASSSLSSTEAFF. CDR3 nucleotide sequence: TGTGCCTCGTCTTCCCTAAGTTCCACTGAAGCTTTCTTT.

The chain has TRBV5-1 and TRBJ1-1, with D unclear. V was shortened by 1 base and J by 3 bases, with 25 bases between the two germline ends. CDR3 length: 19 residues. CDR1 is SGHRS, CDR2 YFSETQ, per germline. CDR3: CASSLYGRTRAGPDTEAFF. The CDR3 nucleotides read TGCGCCAGCAGCTTGTATGGACGAACGCGGGCCGGACCTGACACTGAAGCTTTCTTT.

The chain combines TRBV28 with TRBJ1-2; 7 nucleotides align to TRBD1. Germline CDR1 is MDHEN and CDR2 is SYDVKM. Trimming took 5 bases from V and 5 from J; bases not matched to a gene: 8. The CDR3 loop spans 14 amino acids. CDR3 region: CASSPGGGDYGYTF. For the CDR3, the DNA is TGTGCCAGCAGTCCAGGGGGGGGAGATTATGGCTACACCTTC.

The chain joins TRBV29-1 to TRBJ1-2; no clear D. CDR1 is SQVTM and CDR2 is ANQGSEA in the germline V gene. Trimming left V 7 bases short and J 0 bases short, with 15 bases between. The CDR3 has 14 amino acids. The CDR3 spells CSAIYHGANYGYTF. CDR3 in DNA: TGCAGCGCGATATACCATGGAGCTAACTATGGCTACACCTTC.

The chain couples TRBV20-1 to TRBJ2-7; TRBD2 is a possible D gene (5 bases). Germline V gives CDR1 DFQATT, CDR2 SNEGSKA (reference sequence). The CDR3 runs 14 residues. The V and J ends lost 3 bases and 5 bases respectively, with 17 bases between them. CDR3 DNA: TGCAGTGCTAGTGAACCGACGGGATTCAACGAGCAGTACTTC. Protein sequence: CSASEPTGFNEQYF.

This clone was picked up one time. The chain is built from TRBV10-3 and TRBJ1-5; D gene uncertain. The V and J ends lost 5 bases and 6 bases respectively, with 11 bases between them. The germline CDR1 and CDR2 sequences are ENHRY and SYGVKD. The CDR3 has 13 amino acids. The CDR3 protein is CAISIREGQPQHF. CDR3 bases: TGTGCCATCAGTATACGGGAAGGTCAGCCCCAGCATTTT.

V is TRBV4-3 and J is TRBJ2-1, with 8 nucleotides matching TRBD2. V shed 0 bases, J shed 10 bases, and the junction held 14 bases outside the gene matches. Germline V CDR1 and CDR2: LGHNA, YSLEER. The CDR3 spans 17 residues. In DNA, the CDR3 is TGCGCCAGCAGCCAAGAATATTTTCGGGGGGGCCAAGAAGAGCAGTTCTTC. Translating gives CASSQEYFRGGQEEQFF.

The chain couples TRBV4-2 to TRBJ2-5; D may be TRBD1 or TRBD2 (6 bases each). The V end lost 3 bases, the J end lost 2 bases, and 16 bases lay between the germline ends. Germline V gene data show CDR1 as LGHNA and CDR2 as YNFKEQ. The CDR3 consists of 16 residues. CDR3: CASSHGGTPSQETQYF. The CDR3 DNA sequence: TGTGCCAGCAGCCATGGGGGGACACCCTCTCAAGAGACCCAGTACTTC.

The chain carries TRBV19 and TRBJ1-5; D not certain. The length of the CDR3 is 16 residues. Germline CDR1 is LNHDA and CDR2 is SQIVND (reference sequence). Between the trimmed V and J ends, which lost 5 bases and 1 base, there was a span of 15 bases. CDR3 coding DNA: TGTGCCAGTAGTTCCTTGGGTGGGGTGAGCAATCAGCCCCAGCATTTT. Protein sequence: CASSSLGGVSNQPQHF.

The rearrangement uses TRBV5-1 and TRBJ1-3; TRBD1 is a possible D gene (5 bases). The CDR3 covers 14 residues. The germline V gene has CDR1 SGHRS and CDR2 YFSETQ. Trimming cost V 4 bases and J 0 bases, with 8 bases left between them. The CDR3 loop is CASSPDSSGNTIYF. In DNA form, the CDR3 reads TGCGCCAGCAGCCCCGACAGCTCTGGAAACACCATATATTTT. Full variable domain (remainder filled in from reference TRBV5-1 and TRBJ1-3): KAGVTQTPRYLIKTRGQQVTLSCSPISGHRSVSWYQQTPGQGLQFLFEYFSETQRNKGNFPGRFSGRQFSNSRSEMNVSTLELGDSALYLCASSPDSSGNTIYFGEGSWLTVV.

CDR3 sequence: CASSLGQQAFF. The CDR3 DNA sequence: TGTGCCAGTAGTCTAGGACAGCAAGCTTTCTTT. This sequence joins TRBV19 and TRBJ1-1, with a tentative D call TRBD1 (6 bases). CDR3 length equals 11 residues. V was pared by 5 bases and J by 9 bases, with 10 bases between. The germline V gene encodes CDR1 LNHDA and CDR2 SQIVND (reference sequence).